This T cell receptor beta chain is from a study of control samples from healthy donors and cancer patients. Germline V gene data show CDR1 as MNHEY and CDR2 as SMNVEV (reference sequence). Trimming took off 4 bases at V and 7 bases at J, with 13 bases between the two ends. This CDR3 contains 13 residues. Data came from immunoSEQ multiplex PCR; TCRdb stores just in-frame clones and leaves some out. Here the sample spans around 130,000 clones, around 90% being singletons. Sample: blood. This clonotype was obtained from a man aged 18 to 30 in good health. This chain uses TRBV27 with TRBJ1-1; D ambiguous. The CDR3 nucleotides read TGTGCCAGCAGTTACGGAGCGGGGAGTGAAGCTTTCTTT. Its translation is CASSYGAGSEAFF.